These 26 T cell receptor beta chains came from one sample sequenced in a study of human T cells and chemical hapten exposure. Time point in this sample: patch test 1, 2 weeks after DPC sensitization. Treatment in this sample: therapeutic diphenylcyclopropenone sensitization with weekly scalp DPC. MiXCR, run by TCRdb on the RACE reads, gives a single entry per CDR3 protein. The repertoire holds nearly 350,000 distinct CDR3 sequences, about 7% seen once, with around 8.2% in the top ten. Material: whole blood, obtained in connection with sensitization to the hapten diphenylcyclopropenone (DPC). Receptors were obtained from a woman under 30 with alopecia areata. Some clones in this sample may be carry-over from other donors' samples.

This clonotype was seen repeatedly, ten times or more. The J gene is TRBJ2-5, the V gene TRBV5-1; 7 bases fit TRBD1. Per the germline V gene, CDR1 is SGHRS and CDR2 is YFSETQ. CDR3 size: 16 residues. The V and J ends lost 0 bases and 1 base, in that order; junction bases with no gene match: 6. The CDR3 loop reads CASSLGLQGIQETQYF. CDR3 nucleotides: TGCGCCAGCAGCTTGGGCCTACAGGGGATCCAAGAGACCCAGTACTTC.

The table lists this clonotype with many counts. The rearrangement links TRBV7-2 to TRBJ2-7; either TRBD1 or TRBD2 may supply D (5 bases each). The CDR3 consists of 15 residues. Per germline, CDR1 SGHTA and CDR2 FQGNSA. With 3 bases removed from V and 0 bases from J, the gap between germline ends came to 12 bases. In DNA, the CDR3 is TGTGCCAGCAGCTTCTCCGGGACCGACTCCTACGAGCAGTACTTC. As protein: CASSFSGTDSYEQYF.

This clonotype turned up a few times. This chain joins TRBV4-2 and TRBJ1-6; 7 bases match TRBD1. Germline V CDR1 and CDR2: LGHNA, YNFKEQ. The CDR3 covers 15 residues. The V gene end was trimmed by 1 base and the J gene end by 7 bases; junction bases not matched to a gene: 4. DNA of the CDR3: TGTGCCAGCAGCCAAGTGTCACAGGGGAATTCACCCCTCCACTTT. Protein product: CASSQVSQGNSPLHF.

This chain links TRBV6-6 with TRBJ2-2; D is undetermined. The CDR3 sequence is 14 residues long. CDR1 and CDR2 from the germline V gene are MNHNY and SVGAGI (reference sequence). The V end was cut by 7 bases, the J end by 4 bases, with 13 bases between. CDR3 sequence reads: CASTLIQVTGELFF. The CDR3 nucleotides read TGTGCCAGCACCCTGATTCAAGTCACCGGGGAGCTGTTTTTT.

This clonotype was seen ten or more times. The chain has TRBV3-1 and TRBJ2-5, with D uncertain. V lost 0 bases and J lost 2, with 7 bases in between. Germline V CDR1 and CDR2: LGHDT, YNNKEL (reference sequence). The CDR3 is 14 amino acids. CDR3 residues: CASSQDQQQETQYF. The DNA for the CDR3 is TGTGCCAGCAGCCAAGATCAACAGCAAGAGACCCAGTACTTC.

This clonotype occurred many times. The CDR3 protein is CASSGTGNQPQHF. CDR3 in DNA: TGTGCCAGCAGCGGGACCGGCAATCAGCCCCAGCATTTT. V usage is TRBV2 and J usage is TRBJ1-5, with D maybe TRBD1 (5 bases). CDR1 is SNHLY, CDR2 FYNNEI, per germline. The CDR3 covers 13 residues. Between the trimmed V and J ends, which lost 6 bases and 2 bases, there was a span of 8 bases.

A few counts support this clonotype. The rearrangement joins TRBV6-5 to TRBJ1-2; D ambiguous. CDR1 and CDR2 from the germline V gene are MNHEY and SVGAGI. The V gene lost 4 bases and the J gene lost 0 bases, with 6 bases spanning the gap. CDR3 length: 13 amino acids. The CDR3 sequence is CASSFRANYGYTF. The CDR3 DNA follows: TGTGCCAGCAGTTTCCGAGCTAACTATGGCTACACCTTC.

The chain is built from TRBV6-5 and TRBJ1-2; 10 bases fit TRBD1. The CDR3 totals 12 residues. Trimming at V came to 9 bases and at J to 7 bases, leaving 5 bases not matched to a gene. Germline CDR1 and CDR2: MNHEY and SVGAGI. The CDR3 protein is CASSRDRGGYTF. The CDR3 DNA follows: TGTGCCAGTTCCCGGGACAGGGGTGGCTACACCTTC.

This clonotype showed up just a few times. The genes are TRBV7-2 and TRBJ1-1; the D is unclear. The CDR3 length is 14 residues. V shed 2 bases and J shed 1 base, with 8 bases lying between them. CDR1 and CDR2 from the germline V gene are SGHTA and FQGNSA. The CDR3 nucleotides read TGTGCCAGCAGCTTAACAGAAGCGAACACTGAAGCTTTCTTT. Protein product: CASSLTEANTEAFF.

A few counts support this clonotype. The rearrangement uses TRBV6-1 and TRBJ2-7, with TRBD2 identical over 14 bases. The CDR3 runs to 16 residues. V shed 6 bases, J shed 0 bases, and the junction held 4 bases outside the gene matches. Germline lookup yields CDR1 MNHNS and CDR2 SASEGT. CDR3 loop: CASSPGLAGASYEQYF. CDR3 nucleotide sequence: TGTGCCAGCAGCCCGGGACTAGCGGGGGCCTCCTACGAGCAGTACTTC.

The chain employs TRBV5-6 and TRBJ2-7, with 7 bases fitting TRBD1. The trim removed 0 bases at V and 13 bases at J, leaving 19 bases unmatched. Germline CDR1 is SGHDT and CDR2 is YYEEEE. This CDR3 comprises 16 residues. The CDR3 bases are TGTGCCAGCAGCTTGGAACGAGGGGAAGGGGACAGAATAGTTTACTTC. This sequence encodes CASSLERGEGDRIVYF.

The rearrangement uses TRBV20-1 and TRBJ1-2; TRBD1 matches 7 bases. CDR3 length: 13 amino acids. Germline V gene sequence: CDR1 DFQATT, CDR2 SNEGSKA (reference sequence). V lost 5 bases to trimming and J lost 3 bases; unmatched junction nucleotides: 6. The CDR3 DNA sequence: TGCAGTGCTGGGCAGGGGGTGGACTATGGCTACACCTTC. It is translated as CSAGQGVDYGYTF.

This clonotype has just a few counts. The chain is built from TRBV11-2 and TRBJ2-1; D remains unclear. V lost 5 bases, J lost 6 bases, and 8 bases lay in between. There are 12 residues in the CDR3. Germline V gene sequence: CDR1 SGHAT, CDR2 FQNNGV. The CDR3 region is CASSPGSNEQFF. The CDR3 DNA reads TGTGCCAGCAGCCCAGGATCCAATGAGCAGTTCTTC.

This clonotype showed up just a few times. The chain recombines TRBV5-1 with TRBJ2-1, with 13 bases aligning to TRBD2. V lost 3 bases to trimming and J lost 0 bases; unmatched junction nucleotides: 15. Per the germline V gene, CDR1 is SGHRS and CDR2 is YFSETQ. The CDR3 sequence is 21 residues long. CDR3 sequence reads: CASSSQGGLAGPLSSYNEQFF. The CDR3 region has the DNA TGCGCCAGCAGCTCACAGGGGGGACTAGCGGGGCCATTGAGCTCCTACAATGAGCAGTTCTTC.

The rearrangement uses TRBV28 and TRBJ1-2; 7 bases are shared with TRBD1. Germline V gene sequence: CDR1 MDHEN, CDR2 SYDVKM. After removal of 5 bases from V and 5 bases from J, the junction contained 8 bases not matched to a gene. This CDR3 has 14 amino acids. CDR3 bases: TGTGCCAGCAGTCCCCCCAACAGGGGATATGGCTACACCTTC. Its translation: CASSPPNRGYGYTF.

This clonotype was seen many times. The chain employs TRBV20-1 and TRBJ2-3; D may be TRBD2 (6 bases). CDR3 size: 14 residues. Germline values: CDR1 DFQATT, CDR2 SNEGSKA (reference sequence). With 3 bases removed from V and 2 bases from J, the gap between germline ends came to 12 bases. The CDR3 nucleotides are TGCAGTGCTAGCGCGGGACGGTACACAGATACGCAGTATTTT. The encoded protein is CSASAGRYTDTQYF.

This clonotype has at least ten counts. The chain employs TRBV9 and TRBJ2-3; D is possibly TRBD1 or TRBD2 (5 bases each). Trimming cost V 1 base and J 5 bases, with 11 bases left between them. The CDR3 sequence is 14 residues long. Germline V gene lookup returns CDR1 SGDLS and CDR2 YYNGEE. CDR3 bases: TGTGCCAGCAGCGTACGCCCGGGGCAAGATACGCAGTATTTT. This sequence encodes CASSVRPGQDTQYF. Drawing the rest from reference TRBV9 and TRBJ2-3, the complete variable domain is DSGVTQTPKHLITATGQRVTLRCSPRSGDLSVYWYQQSLDQGLQFLIQYYNGEERAKGNILERFSAQQFPDLHSELNLSSLELGDSALYFCASSVRPGQDTQYFGPGTRLTVL.

The rearrangement joins TRBV18 to TRBJ2-1; 9 bases match TRBD2. The V and J ends lost 2 bases and 6 bases, in that order; junction bases with no gene match: 11. The length of the CDR3 is 17 residues. In germline, CDR1 is KGHSH, CDR2 LQKENI. The DNA of the CDR3 is TGTGCCAGCTCACCATTGTTTGCGGGGGGGCTCGGCAATGAGCAGTTCTTC. Residues: CASSPLFAGGLGNEQFF.

The rearrangement links TRBV20-1 to TRBJ1-4; D is possibly TRBD1 (6 bases). The CDR3 length is 15 residues. In germline, CDR1 is DFQATT, CDR2 SNEGSKA (reference sequence). Trimming took off 0 bases at V and 3 bases at J, with 11 bases between the two ends. Written as DNA, the CDR3 is TGCAGTGCTAGAGAACAGGGAAAAGCTAATGAAAAACTGTTTTTT. It is translated as CSAREQGKANEKLFF.

This clonotype was seen only a few times. The chain links TRBV5-6 to TRBJ2-4; D may be TRBD1 (6 bases). CDR3 length: 15 residues. V lost 4 bases and J 0 bases, leaving 11 bases between the germline ends. Germline lookup yields CDR1 SGHDT and CDR2 YYEEEE. CDR3 amino acids: CASSGTNLAKNIQYF. The CDR3 nucleotides are TGTGCCAGCAGCGGGACAAACCTAGCCAAAAACATTCAGTACTTC.

The rearrangement links TRBV28 to TRBJ2-2; 7 bases line up with TRBD1. Germline loops: CDR1 MDHEN, CDR2 SYDVKM. Unmatched junction bases numbered 5, after V lost 4 bases and J lost 6 bases. CDR3 length equals 14 residues. Here the CDR3 reads CASSSGQTAGELFF. The CDR3 coding sequence is TGTGCCAGCAGTTCGGGACAGACTGCCGGGGAGCTGTTTTTT. The full variable domain, its missing parts supplied by reference TRBV28 and TRBJ2-2, is DVKVTQSSRYLVKRTGEKVFLECVQDMDHENMFWYRQDPGLGLRLIYFSYDVKMKEKGDIPEGYSVSREKKERFSLILESASTNQTSMYLCASSSGQTAGELFFGEGSRLTVL.

This chain links TRBV12-3 or TRBV12-4 with TRBJ2-3; D is possibly TRBD1 or TRBD2 (5 bases each). The germline V and J ends were trimmed by 7 bases and 2 bases, with 22 bases remaining between them. The CDR3 loop spans 17 amino acids. CDR3 protein: CASTILASGGNTDTQYF. In nucleotides, the CDR3 is TGTGCCAGCACCATCCTCGCCTCTGGGGGTAACACAGATACGCAGTATTTT.

The CDR3 loop is CASSPRLDSDTQYF. The CDR3 DNA is TGCGCCAGCAGCCCCAGACTAGATTCAGATACGCAGTATTTT. V usage is TRBV5-1 and J usage is TRBJ2-3, with D possibly TRBD2 on 6 matching bases. CDR3 size: 14 residues. Germline CDR1 and CDR2: SGHRS and YFSETQ. Trimming stripped 4 bases from V and 4 bases from J, with 13 bases between.

The rearrangement uses TRBV14 and TRBJ2-1; D possibly corresponds to TRBD1 (6 bases). This CDR3 is built from 18 residues. Trimming cost V 4 bases and J 0 bases, with 19 bases left between them. Germline values: CDR1 SGHDN, CDR2 FVKESK. CDR3 loop: CASSPRRGDTSSYNEQFF. The CDR3 DNA is TGTGCCAGCAGCCCCCGTAGAGGGGACACGAGCTCCTACAATGAGCAGTTCTTC.

This clonotype was counted ten times or more. V and J are TRBV12-3 or TRBV12-4 and TRBJ2-7; D unclear. The CDR3 length is 11 residues. The germline V and J ends were trimmed by 4 bases and 6 bases, with 7 bases remaining between them. This CDR3 reads CASSSGREQYF. The DNA for the CDR3 is TGTGCCAGCAGTTCCGGGCGCGAGCAGTACTTC.

This chain joins TRBV27 and TRBJ1-1; D gene unclear. The CDR3 contains 14 residues. Trimming removed 5 bases at V and 4 bases at J, with 14 bases between. Germline CDR1 is MNHEY and CDR2 is SMNVEV (reference sequence). The CDR3 sequence is CASSHFSRATEAFF. The CDR3 DNA reads TGTGCCAGCAGTCACTTCTCCCGGGCCACTGAAGCTTTCTTT.